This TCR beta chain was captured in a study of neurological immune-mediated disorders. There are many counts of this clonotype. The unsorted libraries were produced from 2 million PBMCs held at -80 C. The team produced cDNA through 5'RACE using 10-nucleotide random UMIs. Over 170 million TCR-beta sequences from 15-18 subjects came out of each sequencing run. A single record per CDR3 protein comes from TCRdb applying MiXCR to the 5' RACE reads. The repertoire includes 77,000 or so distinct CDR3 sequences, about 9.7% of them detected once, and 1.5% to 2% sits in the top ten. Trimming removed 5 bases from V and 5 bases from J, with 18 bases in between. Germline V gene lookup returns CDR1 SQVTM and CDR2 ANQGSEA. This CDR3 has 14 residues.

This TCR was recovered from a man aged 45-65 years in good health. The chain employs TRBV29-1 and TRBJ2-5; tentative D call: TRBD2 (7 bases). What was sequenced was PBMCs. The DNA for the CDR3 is TGCAGCGTTCGTCGCGGAGGGAGGGGGGAGACCCAGTACTTC. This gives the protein CSVRRGGRGETQYF.